These 26 T cell receptor beta chains were sequenced from one sample in a study of shared clonotypes between healthy human individuals. Some clones are missing from TCRdb's copy, which holds only in-frame ones; the method was immunoSEQ multiplex PCR. Counted here are about 520,000 clones, approximately 95% occurring once; the ten biggest clones make up about 0.06%. Sequencing was carried out using naive CD4+ T cells sorted from blood. As for subset: CD45RA+ positively selected. The receptors shown here come from a woman in her twenties or thirties in good health.

The rearrangement uses TRBV7-3 and TRBJ2-7; D ambiguous. Deletions cut 0 bases from V and 2 bases from J, with 8 bases between. The CDR3 spans 14 residues. Germline loops: CDR1 SGHTA, CDR2 FQGTGA. The CDR3: CASSLTVGTYEQYF. DNA for the CDR3: TGTGCCAGCAGCTTAACGGTAGGGACCTACGAGCAGTACTTC.

The CDR3 DNA follows: TGCGCCAGCAGTAAGACAGGGGGCCATGGCTACACCTTC. This translates into CASSKTGGHGYTF. The chain combines TRBV10-1 with TRBJ1-2; 10 bases agree with TRBD1. Trimming removed 5 bases from V and 6 bases from J; junction bases left unmatched: 3. The germline gives CDR1 WNHNN, CDR2 SYGVQD (reference sequence). This CDR3 has 13 residues.

CDR3 amino acids: CASSSGFFTEAFF. CDR3 coding DNA: TGTGCCAGCAGCTCGGGGTTTTTCACTGAAGCTTTCTTT. The chain links TRBV28 to TRBJ1-1; D is undetermined. The CDR3 covers 13 residues. Trimming shortened V by 6 bases and J by 4 bases, and 12 bases separated the two germline ends. Germline V gene lookup returns CDR1 MDHEN and CDR2 SYDVKM.

The gene calls are TRBV6-6 and TRBJ2-7; 11 bases map to TRBD2. Trimming removed 5 bases from V and 0 bases from J; junction bases left unmatched: 6. Germline V gives CDR1 MNHNY, CDR2 SVGAGI (reference sequence). The CDR3 sequence is 16 residues long. The CDR3 protein is CASSVPSGGSSYEQYF. The CDR3 nucleotides read TGTGCCAGCAGTGTACCTAGCGGGGGGAGCTCCTACGAGCAGTACTTC.

Here the CDR3 reads CASSRVAGVGNEQFF. The CDR3 nucleotides are TGTGCCAGCAGCCGCGTAGCGGGAGTGGGCAATGAGCAGTTCTTC. The rearrangement uses TRBV7-9 and TRBJ2-1, with TRBD2 matching over 9 bases. Trimming cost V 5 bases and J 6 bases; bases outside gene matches: 8. The CDR3 is made up of 15 amino acids. From germline, CDR1 is SEHNR and CDR2 FQNEAQ (reference sequence).

The rearrangement links TRBV6-6 to TRBJ2-7; D remains unclear. V lost 3 bases and J 2 bases, leaving 11 bases between the germline ends. This CDR3 has 14 residues. Germline V gene sequence: CDR1 MNHNY, CDR2 SVGAGI (reference sequence). The CDR3 here is CASSYGSRPYEQYF. The CDR3 DNA follows: TGTGCCAGCAGTTATGGAAGCCGTCCCTACGAGCAGTACTTC.

The chain joins TRBV7-2 to TRBJ2-1, with a weak D call TRBD2 (6 bases). There are 13 residues in the CDR3. From germline, CDR1 is SGHTA and CDR2 FQGNSA. The V end lost 4 bases, the J end lost 9 bases, and 13 bases lay between the germline ends. The CDR3 DNA follows: TGTGCCAGCAGCTCTTGGAGGGACCTTGAGCAGTTCTTC. Protein sequence: CASSSWRDLEQFF. The whole variable domain, filled in from reference TRBV7-2 and TRBJ2-1, reads GAGVSQSPSNKVTEKGKDVELRCDPISGHTALYWYRQSLGQGLEFLIYFQGNSAPDKSGLPSDRFSAERTGGSVSTLTIQRTQQEDSAVYLCASSSWRDLEQFFGPGTRLTVL.

With regard to this clone: The sample holds other DNA sequences that translate to the same CDR3. The rearrangement uses TRBV27 and TRBJ1-4; a weak D match, TRBD1 (5 bases). The CDR3 is 14 amino acids. Trimming left V 6 bases short and J 1 base short, with 9 bases between. Germline-derived CDR1 and CDR2 are MNHEY and SMNVEV (reference sequence). As DNA, the CDR3 is TGTGCCAGCAGCTTAAGGGGAACTAATGAAAAACTGTTTTTT. Protein product: CASSLRGTNEKLFF.

The chain joins TRBV29-1 to TRBJ2-1; possibly TRBD2 for D (6 bases). Per germline, CDR1 SQVTM and CDR2 ANQGSEA. CDR3 length equals 15 residues. V lost 4 bases to trimming and J lost 0 bases, with 13 bases between them. The CDR3 DNA is TGCAGCGTTGTAGGACGGGAGAGCTCCTACAATGAGCAGTTCTTC. Encoded protein: CSVVGRESSYNEQFF.

The chain's CDR3 is CASSLEYTPGNPNEQFF. CDR3 coding DNA: TGTGCCAGCAGCTTAGAGTATACCCCCGGGAACCCCAATGAGCAGTTCTTC. The genes are TRBV11-2 and TRBJ2-1; TRBD2 might be the D (5 bases). This CDR3 has 17 residues. Between the trimmed V and J ends, which lost 0 bases and 6 bases, there was a span of 18 bases. Germline assignment: CDR1 SGHAT and CDR2 FQNNGV.

J is TRBJ2-7 and V is TRBV4-2, with 12 bases fitting TRBD2. Germline V gene lookup returns CDR1 LGHNA and CDR2 YNFKEQ. The CDR3 totals 17 residues. V lost 3 bases to trimming and J lost 2 bases; unmatched junction nucleotides: 8. CDR3 DNA: TGTGCCAGCAGCCAGGCCTGGACTAGCGGGATTACCTACGAGCAGTACTTC. Its translation: CASSQAWTSGITYEQYF.

V gene TRBV14 combines with J gene TRBJ2-7; 8 nucleotides match TRBD1. V was pared by 5 bases and J by 4 bases, with 7 bases of the junction left unmatched. The CDR3 runs 14 residues. Germline CDR1 and CDR2: SGHDN and FVKESK. The chain's CDR3 is CASSGQGAGYEQYF. CDR3 bases: TGTGCCAGCAGCGGACAGGGTGCGGGATACGAGCAGTACTTC.

The chain is built from TRBV4-2 and TRBJ1-6; TRBD1 matches 7 bases. Germline CDR1 is LGHNA and CDR2 is YNFKEQ. CDR3 length equals 15 residues. With 2 bases clipped from V and 5 bases from J, the junction kept 3 bases outside the gene matches. Here the CDR3 reads CASSQITGDNSPLHF. The DNA of the CDR3 is TGTGCCAGCAGCCAAATAACAGGGGATAATTCACCCCTCCACTTT.

The rearrangement links TRBV2 to TRBJ1-3; D not resolved. CDR3 length: 12 amino acids. CDR1 is SNHLY and CDR2 is FYNNEI in the germline V gene. Between the trimmed V and J ends, which lost 8 bases and 0 bases, there was a span of 5 bases. CDR3 region: CASGVSGNTIYF. CDR3 nucleotide sequence: TGTGCCAGCGGGGTCTCTGGAAACACCATATATTTT.

The rearrangement uses TRBV6-1 and TRBJ2-2; the D is unclear. Trimming removed 5 bases from V and 1 base from J, with 5 bases in between. The CDR3 covers 13 residues. CDR1 and CDR2 from the germline V gene are MNHNS and SASEGT. The CDR3 sequence is CASSRKNTGELFF. The DNA of the CDR3 is TGTGCCAGCAGTAGAAAGAACACCGGGGAGCTGTTTTTT.

In its sample, this clone was seen once. The V gene is TRBV10-2, the J gene TRBJ2-7, with D unresolved. Germline V gives CDR1 WSHSY, CDR2 SAAADI. CDR3 length: 18 amino acids. V lost 0 bases, J lost 6 bases, and 24 bases lay in between. CDR3 in amino acids: CASSESRAGIPSLSEQYF. The DNA for the CDR3 is TGCGCCAGCAGTGAGTCCCGGGCAGGCATTCCATCTTTATCCGAGCAGTACTTC.

This clone was seen only once. This chain uses TRBV19 with TRBJ2-1; 8 bases map to TRBD2. The CDR3 spans 15 residues. CDR1 and CDR2 (germline): LNHDA, SQIVND (reference sequence). Unmatched junction bases numbered 3, after V lost 1 base and J lost 4 bases. CDR3 sequence: CASSIGKREYNEQFF. CDR3 sequence (DNA): TGTGCCAGTAGTATAGGTAAGCGGGAGTACAATGAGCAGTTCTTC.

This clone occurred once. The chain recombines TRBV7-9 with TRBJ1-5, with 10 bases fitting TRBD1. Looked up from germline, CDR1 is SEHNR and CDR2 is FQNEAQ (reference sequence). Losses at the gene ends were 1 base for V and 4 bases for J; bases not matched to a gene: 7. The CDR3 runs 17 residues. The CDR3 nucleotides are TGTGCCAGCAGCTTAGGAGTCGGGACAGGGGTTAATCAGCCCCAGCATTTT. Residues: CASSLGVGTGVNQPQHF.

This sequence joins TRBV6-1 and TRBJ1-5, with TRBD1 matching 9 bases. V lost 8 bases, J lost 6 bases, and 5 bases stayed unmatched. The CDR3 is 13 amino acids. Germline V gene lookup returns CDR1 MNHNS and CDR2 SASEGT. The CDR3 region is CASLGQGLQPQHF. CDR3 DNA: TGTGCCAGCCTCGGACAGGGGCTTCAGCCCCAGCATTTT.

This chain links TRBV28 with TRBJ1-2; D ambiguous. The V gene lost 6 bases and the J gene lost 4 bases, with 6 bases spanning the gap. Per germline, CDR1 MDHEN and CDR2 SYDVKM. The CDR3 totals 11 residues. The CDR3 nucleotides read TGTGCCAGCAGACAGTCCTATGGCTACACCTTC. Translated: CASRQSYGYTF.

The rearrangement links TRBV28 to TRBJ1-5; the match to TRBD1 covers 7 bases. There are 15 residues in the CDR3. Germline V lookup: CDR1 MDHEN, CDR2 SYDVKM. V trimming: 5 bases; J trimming: 1 base; junction bases outside the gene matches: 5. For the CDR3, the DNA is TGTGCCAGCAGTCCAGGGGGTCGGAGCAATCAGCCCCAGCATTTT. Translation: CASSPGGRSNQPQHF. Filled out from reference TRBV28 and TRBJ1-5, the complete variable domain reads DVKVTQSSRYLVKRTGEKVFLECVQDMDHENMFWYRQDPGLGLRLIYFSYDVKMKEKGDIPEGYSVSREKKERFSLILESASTNQTSMYLCASSPGGRSNQPQHFGDGTRLSIL.

This sequence joins TRBV27 and TRBJ1-4, with TRBD1 identical over 9 bases. Germline CDR1 reads MNHEY; CDR2 reads SMNVEV (reference sequence). CDR3 size: 14 residues. V gave up 7 bases and J gave up 7 bases; unmatched junction bases: 7. In DNA form, the CDR3 reads TGTGCCAGCAAACTACAGGGGGCGGGTGAAAAACTGTTTTTT. This sequence encodes CASKLQGAGEKLFF.

The rearrangement joins TRBV28 to TRBJ2-1; TRBD2 aligns across 13 bases. CDR1 and CDR2 from the germline V gene are MDHEN and SYDVKM. The ends lost 10 bases at V and 0 bases at J; junction bases unmatched: 3. This CDR3 is built from 15 residues. CDR3 bases: TGTGCCACTAGGACTAGCGGGAGCTCCTACAATGAGCAGTTCTTC. This gives the protein CATRTSGSSYNEQFF.

The chain has TRBV6-1 and TRBJ2-1; 7 nucleotides line up with TRBD2. V lost 1 base, J lost 0 bases, and 6 bases stayed unmatched. Germline CDR1 reads MNHNS; CDR2 reads SASEGT. The CDR3 extends over 17 amino acids. In nucleotides, the CDR3 is TGTGCCAGCAGTGAAGACCCTAGCGGAGGCTCCTACAATGAGCAGTTCTTC. Translating it yields CASSEDPSGGSYNEQFF.

V gene TRBV14 combines with J gene TRBJ1-3; D not certain. This CDR3 comprises 12 residues. Germline loops: CDR1 SGHDN, CDR2 FVKESK. With 1 base removed from V and 4 bases from J, the gap between germline ends came to 2 bases. This chain's CDR3 is CASSQAGNTIYF. CDR3 coding DNA: TGTGCCAGCAGCCAAGCCGGAAACACCATATATTTT. Looking up the rest from reference TRBV14 and TRBJ1-3 gives the full variable domain: EAGVTQFPSHSVIEKGQTVTLRCDPISGHDNLYWYRRVMGKEIKFLLHFVKESKQDESGMPNNRFLAERTGGTYSTLKVQPAELEDSGVYFCASSQAGNTIYFGEGSWLTVV.

The chain is built from TRBV6-6 and TRBJ1-4; D not resolved. CDR3 size: 14 residues. V lost 6 bases, J lost 5 bases, and 13 bases lay in between. CDR1 and CDR2 (germline): MNHNY, SVGAGI (reference sequence). CDR3 in DNA: TGTGCCAGCAGCCTTGCGGAGGGAAATGAAAAACTGTTTTTT. It is translated as CASSLAEGNEKLFF.